The 28 T cell receptor beta chains in this list originate from one sample, sequenced in a study of STAT3 mutations in large granular lymphocyte leukemia. Study-level results: At least one immunodominant TCR beta clonotype appeared in every T-cell large granular lymphocyte leukemia patient.

Sequencing was performed with immunoSEQ multiplex PCR; in TCRdb, only in-frame clones are kept and a portion is missing. The profile shows tens of thousands of clones, about 88% of them singletons. For these TCRs, the target antigens are not known. Sequencing was carried out using PBMCs. The receptors originated from a human donor with T large granular lymphocyte leukemia. Some clones in this sample may be carry-over from other donors' samples.

The chain has TRBV5-4 and TRBJ1-1; unclear D gene. Looked up from germline, CDR1 is SGHNT and CDR2 is YYREEE (reference sequence). V gave up 4 bases and J gave up 5 bases, with 21 bases separating them. This CDR3 has 16 residues. The CDR3 here is CASSPGGDMRRTEAFF. CDR3 bases: TGTGCCAGCAGCCCGGGTGGAGACATGAGGAGAACTGAAGCTTTCTTT.

CDR3 region: CASSQFSGTTYEQYF. The CDR3 nucleotides read TGCGCCAGCAGCCAGTTCTCCGGGACAACCTACGAGCAGTACTTC. The chain carries TRBV4-3 and TRBJ2-7, with D perhaps matching TRBD1 (6 bases). Looked up from germline, CDR1 is LGHNA and CDR2 is YSLEER. The CDR3 totals 15 residues. The V end was cut by 3 bases, the J end by 2 bases, with 14 bases between.

This clone has only one observation. The chain couples TRBV11-3 to TRBJ2-3; D may match TRBD1 or TRBD2 (6 bases each). CDR3 length: 13 amino acids. V lost 5 bases, J lost 5 bases, and 11 bases lay in between. CDR1 and CDR2 (germline): SGHNT, YENEEA. CDR3 nucleotides: TGTGCCAGCAGCCCCGGGGGCGTAGATACGCAGTATTTT. This encodes CASSPGGVDTQYF.

The chain has TRBV10-3 and TRBJ2-2, with 8 bases aligning to TRBD1. V trimming: 8 bases; J trimming: 7 bases; junction bases outside the gene matches: 18. The CDR3 consists of 17 residues. Germline V gene lookup returns CDR1 ENHRY and CDR2 SYGVKD. CDR3 DNA: TGTGCCATCGGGAAGGACAGGGCGGGCTCCTTCGGCGGGGAGCTGTTTTTT. It specifies CAIGKDRAGSFGGELFF.

This clone was counted once. The V and J genes are TRBV6-6 and TRBJ2-7; D ambiguous. This CDR3 is 13 amino acids long. The germline V gene encodes CDR1 MNHNY and CDR2 SVGAGI (reference sequence). Trimming removed 6 bases at V and 5 bases at J, with 14 bases between. The CDR3 bases are TGTGCCAGCAGCGACTCTCAAGGACACGAGCAGTACTTC. It translates to CASSDSQGHEQYF.

The chain employs TRBV20-1 and TRBJ2-7; D uncertain. This CDR3 is 8 amino acids long. Germline CDR1 reads DFQATT; CDR2 reads SNEGSKA (reference sequence). V shed 3 bases and J shed 6 bases, with 0 bases lying between them. CDR3 protein: CSASEQYF. The CDR3, as DNA: TGCAGTGCTAGCGAGCAGTACTTC.

The CDR3 DNA is TGTGCCAGCAGCCCCCAGGAGACCCAGTACTTC. Its protein is CASSPQETQYF. This rearrangement joins TRBV2 to TRBJ2-5; no definite D call. V dropped 6 bases and J dropped 5 bases, with 7 bases sitting between them. The CDR3 consists of 11 residues. The germline V gene encodes CDR1 SNHLY and CDR2 FYNNEI. The full variable domain, with the rest looked up from reference TRBV2 and TRBJ2-5, is EPEVTQTPSHQVTQMGQEVILRCVPISNHLYFYWYRQILGQKVEFLVSFYNNEISEKSEIFDDQFSVERPDGSNFTLKIRSTKLEDSAMYFCASSPQETQYFGPGTRLLVL.

Only one count was recorded for this clone. The rearrangement uses TRBV7-8 and TRBJ1-2; D may be TRBD1 (5 bases). V lost 1 base to trimming and J lost 10 bases, with 7 bases between them. The CDR3 totals 11 residues. Germline assignment: CDR1 SGHVS and CDR2 FQNEAQ. CDR3 bases: TGTGCCAGCAGCTTAGGGGGGGACTACACCTTC. Translating it yields CASSLGGDYTF.

This chain connects TRBV7-9 to TRBJ2-7; D is possibly TRBD1 (5 bases). CDR3 length: 13 amino acids. Per the germline V gene, CDR1 is SEHNR and CDR2 is FQNEAQ (reference sequence). The V end lost 2 bases, the J end lost 2 bases, and 7 bases lay between the germline ends. The CDR3 bases are TGTGCCAGCAGCTTACAGGGCCCCTACGAGCAGTACGTC. Translation: CASSLQGPYEQYV.

This chain joins TRBV5-1 and TRBJ2-3, with a possible D match to TRBD1 (5 bases). The CDR3 has 14 amino acids. Per germline, CDR1 SGHRS and CDR2 YFSETQ. V shed 0 bases and J shed 4 bases, with 9 bases lying between them. CDR3 bases: TGCGCCAGCAGCTTGGGGCAGGGTGCAGATACGCAGTATTTT. Translated, it gives CASSLGQGADTQYF.

The V and J genes are TRBV28 and TRBJ2-4; D may be TRBD1 (6 bases). CDR1 is MDHEN, CDR2 SYDVKM, per germline. The CDR3 contains 16 residues. Trimming shortened V by 5 bases and J by 4 bases, and 18 bases separated the two germline ends. The CDR3 sequence: CASSPEQGGPKNIQYF. CDR3 nucleotides: TGTGCCAGCAGTCCGGAACAGGGTGGCCCTAAAAACATTCAGTACTTC.

This chain's CDR3 is CASSVVSRGTEAFF. In DNA form, the CDR3 reads TGTGCCAGCAGCGTAGTCAGCAGGGGCACTGAAGCTTTCTTT. This chain uses TRBV9 with TRBJ1-1, with D possibly TRBD1 on 6 matching bases. This CDR3 contains 14 residues. Germline V gene data show CDR1 as SGDLS and CDR2 as YYNGEE. The germline V and J ends were trimmed by 0 bases and 4 bases, with 10 bases remaining between them.

CDR3 sequence reads: CASSILSPNNRGHNTGELFF. The CDR3 nucleotides read TGTGCCAGTAGTATACTCAGCCCAAATAACAGGGGGCACAACACCGGGGAGCTGTTTTTT. V is TRBV19 and J is TRBJ2-2; 9 bases are shared with TRBD1. The CDR3 is 20 amino acids. After removal of 2 bases from V and 2 bases from J, the junction contained 15 bases not matched to a gene. Germline CDR1 is LNHDA and CDR2 is SQIVND (reference sequence). Looking up the rest from reference TRBV19 and TRBJ2-2 gives the full variable domain: DGGITQSPKYLFRKEGQNVTLSCEQNLNHDAMYWYRQDPGQGLRLIYYSQIVNDFQKGDIAEGYSVSREKKESFPLTVTSAQKNPTAFYLCASSILSPNNRGHNTGELFFGEGSRLTVL.

This clone appeared a single time. This chain links TRBV19 with TRBJ2-3; a possible D gene is TRBD2 (6 bases). Trimming pared 9 bases from V and 0 bases from J, leaving 16 bases between. The CDR3 runs 15 residues. From germline, CDR1 is LNHDA and CDR2 SQIVND (reference sequence). The DNA of the CDR3 is TGTGCCAGCGGTCTTGGGGGGACTAGCACAGATACGCAGTATTTT. Translating gives CASGLGGTSTDTQYF.

The rearrangement uses TRBV19 and TRBJ1-1, with a weak D call TRBD1 (5 bases). Germline assignment: CDR1 LNHDA and CDR2 SQIVND (reference sequence). V dropped 3 bases and J dropped 9 bases, with 14 bases sitting between them. The CDR3 length is 13 residues. The CDR3 region has the DNA TGTGCCAGTAGTATTGGCAGGGAGGGACAAGCTTTCTTT. It encodes CASSIGREGQAFF.

This clone came up a few times. V gene TRBV7-9 combines with J gene TRBJ2-7; D gene unclear. The CDR3 contains 13 residues. V lost 4 bases, J lost 3 bases, and 10 bases lay in between. Germline V gene sequence: CDR1 SEHNR, CDR2 FQNEAQ (reference sequence). The CDR3 sequence: CASSSQVSYEQYF. The CDR3 nucleotides are TGTGCCAGCAGCTCTCAGGTTAGCTACGAGCAGTACTTC.

The CDR3 spells CASSRLDGETQYF. The CDR3 nucleotides are TGCGCCAGCAGCCGACTAGACGGCGAGACCCAGTACTTC. The chain joins TRBV4-1 to TRBJ2-5; D might be TRBD2 (6 bases). Looked up from germline, CDR1 is MGHRA and CDR2 is YSYEKL. The CDR3 runs to 13 residues. The V gene lost 4 bases and the J gene lost 5 bases, with 11 bases spanning the gap.

The chain recombines TRBV5-1 with TRBJ1-6, with D maybe TRBD1 (5 bases). V lost 4 bases to trimming and J lost 6 bases, with 14 bases between them. This CDR3 region has 15 residues. Looked up from germline, CDR1 is SGHRS and CDR2 is YFSETQ. CDR3 in DNA: TGCGCCAGCAGCGCCCAGGGAAGCCTTAATTCACCCCTCCACTTT. As protein: CASSAQGSLNSPLHF.

The chain recombines TRBV5-4 with TRBJ1-1; D unresolved. Between the trimmed V and J ends, which lost 3 bases and 12 bases, there was a span of 18 bases. The CDR3 totals 13 residues. CDR1 is SGHNT and CDR2 is YYREEE in the germline V gene (reference sequence). CDR3 loop: CASSSAGYTDSFF. CDR3 coding DNA: TGTGCCAGCAGCTCCGCCGGGTACACTGATTCTTTCTTT.

The chain couples TRBV2 to TRBJ1-4; possible D gene TRBD1, 6 bases. Per the germline V gene, CDR1 is SNHLY and CDR2 is FYNNEI. CDR3 length: 15 residues. Trimming cost V 7 bases and J 8 bases, with 20 bases left between them. The CDR3 DNA follows: TGTGCCAGCACTCTCAGGGGCGCGGGAGGGGAAAAACTGTTTTTT. It translates to CASTLRGAGGEKLFF.

This chain links TRBV2 with TRBJ2-7; D may be TRBD1 or TRBD2 (6 bases each). Trimming stripped 7 bases from V and 3 bases from J, with 16 bases between. The CDR3 length is 14 residues. Germline CDR1 is SNHLY and CDR2 is FYNNEI. CDR3 residues: CASMQGTYSYEQYV. In nucleotides, the CDR3 is TGTGCCAGCATGCAGGGGACTTATAGCTACGAGCAGTACGTC.

The J gene is TRBJ1-2, the V gene TRBV25-1; maybe TRBD1 (6 bases). This CDR3 comprises 14 residues. The germline V gene encodes CDR1 MGHDK and CDR2 SYGVNS. Trimming pared 4 bases from V and 5 bases from J, leaving 14 bases between. CDR3 protein: CASSGDNLVYGYTF. Written as DNA, the CDR3 is TGTGCCAGCAGTGGGGACAATTTGGTGTATGGCTACACCTTC.

The rearrangement links TRBV5-1 to TRBJ1-1; 7 nucleotides line up with TRBD1. CDR3 length equals 14 residues. V gave up 5 bases and J gave up 9 bases; unmatched junction bases: 13. Germline V gene lookup returns CDR1 SGHRS and CDR2 YFSETQ. CDR3 amino acids: CASSPGQVGGKAFF. Here the CDR3 DNA reads TGCGCCAGCAGTCCTGGACAGGTTGGCGGTAAAGCTTTCTTT.

The chain employs TRBV4-1 and TRBJ1-5; 9 bases agree with TRBD1. Germline CDR1 and CDR2: MGHRA and YSYEKL. The CDR3 totals 14 residues. Trimming removed 3 bases from V and 9 bases from J; junction bases left unmatched: 6. The CDR3 bases are TGCGCCAGCAGCCAGACACAGGGGGCCTTGCCCCAGCATTTT. It specifies CASSQTQGALPQHF.

The chain carries TRBV5-6 and TRBJ1-5; 9 bases fit TRBD1. The V gene's germline CDR1 is SGHDT and CDR2 YYEEEE. J gave up 7 bases and V 4 bases, and 3 bases lay outside the gene matches. The length of the CDR3 is 13 residues. The CDR3 loop reads CASSRTGEQPQHF. CDR3 DNA sequence: TGTGCCAGCAGCCGGACAGGGGAGCAGCCCCAGCATTTT.

The gene calls are TRBV18 and TRBJ2-5; D may be TRBD2 (5 bases). V was shortened by 3 bases and J by 5 bases, with 10 bases between the two germline ends. Germline V gene sequence: CDR1 KGHSH, CDR2 LQKENI. This CDR3 has 13 residues. The DNA of the CDR3 is TGTGCCAGCTCACCTTGGGGAGTGGAGACCCAGTACTTC. Translated, it gives CASSPWGVETQYF.

The chain combines TRBV5-1 with TRBJ2-5, with TRBD2 identical over 10 bases. CDR3 length: 16 residues. V shed 4 bases, J shed 3 bases, and the junction held 9 bases outside the gene matches. Germline V gives CDR1 SGHRS, CDR2 YFSETQ. The CDR3 loop is CASSPHTGTSEETQYF. The CDR3, as DNA: TGCGCCAGCAGCCCCCACACCGGGACTAGCGAAGAGACCCAGTACTTC. The variable domain in full, with the rest retrieved from reference TRBV5-1 and TRBJ2-5, is KAGVTQTPRYLIKTRGQQVTLSCSPISGHRSVSWYQQTPGQGLQFLFEYFSETQRNKGNFPGRFSGRQFSNSRSEMNVSTLELGDSALYLCASSPHTGTSEETQYFGPGTRLLVL.

The J gene is TRBJ2-5, the V gene TRBV5-1, with TRBD1 matching 9 bases. Germline trimming cut 3 bases from V and 4 bases from J; bases unmatched to any gene: 10. The V gene's germline CDR1 is SGHRS and CDR2 YFSETQ. This CDR3 has 16 amino acids. The CDR3 coding sequence is TGCGCCAGCAGCTGGGGACAGGGCGGGGTTGCAGAGACCCAGTACTTC. The encoded protein is CASSWGQGGVAETQYF.